This TCR beta chain came from a study of T cells in Graves' hyperthyroidism and ophthalmopathy. Regarding the study as a whole: Model predictions of ophthalmopathy came a median about six months before onset. Within blood appeared most thyroid clonotypes that had expanded above 0.001.

This clonotype was seen a few times. No antigen is known for it. Over 18 months, lack of ophthalmopathy progression marked Graves' hyperthyroidism as stable. The CDR3 has 14 residues. Trimming took 5 bases from V and 0 from J, leaving 12 bases between them. Germline CDR1 and CDR2: SQVTM and ANQGSEA. It was RNA transcripts that yielded the amplified TCR beta CDR3 regions. A first-round RT-PCR of the TCR CDR3 used the HTBI primer set. One entry per CDR3 protein, called by TCRdb with MiXCR from the multiplex PCR reads. The sample lists about 420,000 distinct CDR3 sequences; 15% to 18% were seen once. The sequence derives from a woman in her late teens or twenties with Graves' hyperthyroidism. Sequencing was done on a sample of blood. The chain joins TRBV29-1 to TRBJ2-3; a possible D gene is TRBD1 (6 bases). CDR3 protein: CSVSMGASTDTQYF. The CDR3 bases are TGCAGCGTTTCAATGGGGGCCAGCACAGATACGCAGTATTTT.